A single TCR beta chain is shown here with its context. Its specificity is unknown. The V end lost 0 bases, the J end lost 2 bases, and 4 bases lay between the germline ends. This CDR3 is 13 amino acids long. Germline lookup yields CDR1 LNHNV and CDR2 YYDKDF (reference sequence). The data stem from a study of cytomegalovirus exposure and HLA in healthy donors. Overall study context: An earlier analysis found 100 million or so unique TCR beta sequences from approximately 190 million T cells. Some 85 million unique TCRs, all from HLA-typed donors, were included in an early release of the data.

PCR primers comprised 60 Vbeta and 13 Jbeta primers. The method was immunoSEQ multiplex PCR; TCRdb's version includes in-frame clones alone and lacks a portion of them. The table shows around 120,000 clones, with over 80% occurring only once. Regarding the study as a whole: In an earlier analysis, most TCR beta V segments were productive about 90% or about 30% of the time.

The chain couples TRBV15 to TRBJ1-1; D is uncertain. This receptor was obtained from a boy younger than 18 in good health and CMV-seronegative. Sequencing was performed on PBMCs. The DNA of the CDR3 is TGTGCCACCAGCAGAGACAGAAACACTGAAGCTTTCTTT. It specifies CATSRDRNTEAFF.